The next 5 T cell receptor beta chains were all read from a single sample in a study of vaccination effects on CD4 cells after COVID-19. The protocol was immunoSEQ multiplex PCR, while the TCRdb copy is restricted to in-frame clones and leaves out a portion. The table shows tens of thousands of clones, with 55% to 75% occurring only once. Culture lasted about 10 days before CD4+ T cell isolation. For these TCRs, the target antigens are not known. This material consisted of CD4+ T cells from PBMCs cultured without peptide, taken before COVID-19 vaccination. These receptor sequences come from a human donor who had a prior SARS-CoV-2 infection.

V usage is TRBV7-9 and J usage is TRBJ2-2, with D unresolved. Germline V gene data show CDR1 as SEHNR and CDR2 as FQNEAQ (reference sequence). The ends were cut back, 0 bases at V and 3 bases at J, with 5 bases in the middle. There are 14 residues in the CDR3. The CDR3 DNA reads TGTGCCAGCAGCTTAGCGGGGTACACCGGGGAGCTGTTTTTT. This sequence encodes CASSLAGYTGELFF.

The rearrangement uses TRBV19 and TRBJ1-4, with D hard to call. The CDR3 has 15 residues. The germline gives CDR1 LNHDA, CDR2 SQIVND (reference sequence). V lost 4 bases to trimming and J lost 0 bases, with 9 bases between them. CDR3 DNA: TGTGCCAGTAGTAAGGACGGGGCAACTAATGAAAAACTGTTTTTT. Protein product: CASSKDGATNEKLFF.

This clone has a single count. The CDR3 is CASSYPAGTGSTDTQYF. The CDR3 region has the DNA TGTGCCAGCAGCTACCCCGCAGGGACAGGGTCCACAGATACGCAGTATTTT. The rearrangement joins TRBV5-6 to TRBJ2-3; 9 bases match TRBD1. The CDR3 sequence is 17 residues long. Germline lookup yields CDR1 SGHDT and CDR2 YYEEEE. Trimming cost V 3 bases and J 2 bases; bases outside gene matches: 10.

This clone was picked up one time. The J gene is TRBJ2-3, the V gene TRBV4-2; D gene ambiguous. CDR3 length: 16 amino acids. V dropped 4 bases and J dropped 2 bases, with 16 bases sitting between them. Germline V gene data show CDR1 as LGHNA and CDR2 as YNFKEQ. CDR3 nucleotide sequence: TGTGCCAGCAGCCTCAACTATGGGCCCGCCACAGATACGCAGTATTTT. Translating it yields CASSLNYGPATDTQYF.

The V call is TRBV5-1, the J call TRBJ1-2, with 9 bases identical to TRBD1. The CDR3 runs 15 residues. Trimming at V came to 4 bases and at J to 8 bases, leaving 12 bases not matched to a gene. Germline V gene sequence: CDR1 SGHRS, CDR2 YFSETQ. In DNA, the CDR3 is TGCGCCAGCAGCCCTGGGGGGACAGGGCCTGGCGGCTACACCTTC. Amino acids: CASSPGGTGPGGYTF.